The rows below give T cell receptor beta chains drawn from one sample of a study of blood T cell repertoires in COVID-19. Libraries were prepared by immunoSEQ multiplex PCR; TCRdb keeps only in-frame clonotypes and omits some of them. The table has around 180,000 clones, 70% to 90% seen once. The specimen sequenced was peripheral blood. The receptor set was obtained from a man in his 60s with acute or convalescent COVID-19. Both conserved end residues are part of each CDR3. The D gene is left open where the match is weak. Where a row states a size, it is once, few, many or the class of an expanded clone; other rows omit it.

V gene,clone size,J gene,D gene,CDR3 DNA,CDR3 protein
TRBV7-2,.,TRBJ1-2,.,TGTGCCAGCAGTCTTGATTCAGGGTTGAACTATGGCTACACCTTC,CASSLDSGLNYGYTF
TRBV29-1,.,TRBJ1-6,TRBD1,TGCAGCGTTAGGACAGGGTTTGGGTCACCCCTCCACTTT,CSVRTGFGSPLHF
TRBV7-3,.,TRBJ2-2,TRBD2,TGTGCCAGCAGCTTCGAAGCGGGATGGACCGGGGAGCTGTTTTTT,CASSFEAGWTGELFF
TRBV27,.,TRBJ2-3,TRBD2,TGTGCCAGCAGTTTAAAACTAGCGGGAGCTATCAGCACAGATACGCAGTATTTT,CASSLKLAGAISTDTQYF
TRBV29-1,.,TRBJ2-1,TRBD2,TGCAGCATCGGGACTAGCGCCTACAATGAGCAGTTCTTC,CSIGTSAYNEQFF
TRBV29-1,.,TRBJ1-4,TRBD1,TGCAGCGTTGCCGGGACAGGAAATGAAAAACTGTTTTTT,CSVAGTGNEKLFF
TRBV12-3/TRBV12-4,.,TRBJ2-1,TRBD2,TGTGCCAGCTCTAGCGGGAGGGCCGGGCAGTTCTTC,CASSSGRAGQFF
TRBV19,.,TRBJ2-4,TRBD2,TGTGCCAGTATGCGGAGCGGGAGCGGAAACATTCAGTACTTC,CASMRSGSGNIQYF
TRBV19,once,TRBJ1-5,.,TGTGCCAGTAGCAACCGGGGATATAGCAATCAGCCCCAGCATTTT,CASSNRGYSNQPQHF
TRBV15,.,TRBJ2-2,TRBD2,TGTGCCACCAGCAGACGCGGACTAGCGGGAAACACCGGGGAGCTGTTTTTT,CATSRRGLAGNTGELFF
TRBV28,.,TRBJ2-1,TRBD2,TGTGCCAGCAGTTTAGGCGGGAGGGCCAAGACAGGTGAGCAGTTCTTC,CASSLGGRAKTGEQFF
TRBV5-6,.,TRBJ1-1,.,TGTGCCAGCAGCTTGATTTACGCGACTGTTAGTGAAGCTTTCTTT,CASSLIYATVSEAFF
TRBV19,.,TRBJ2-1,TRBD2,TGTGCCAGTAGTGGGACTAGTCCTATTTTTGAGCAGTTCTTC,CASSGTSPIFEQFF
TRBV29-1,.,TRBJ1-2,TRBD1,TGCAGCGCCGGAACCCGGACAGGGGGAGGCTACACCTTC,CSAGTRTGGGYTF